The 14 T cell receptor beta chains listed next were all sequenced from one sample in a study of shared clonotypes between healthy human individuals. Using immunoSEQ multiplex PCR, the repertoire was profiled, and TCRdb retains in-frame clones only, with some absent. The table records millions of clones, roughly 94% of them present only once. Naive CD8 cells lacked CD45RO and underwent positive selection for CCR7, leaving out terminally differentiated effector memory CD45RA+ cells. The sample comprised naive CD8+ T cells sorted from blood. These receptors were obtained from a man aged 18-30 years in good health.

The chain carries TRBV27 and TRBJ2-1; 7 positions agree with TRBD1. In germline, CDR1 is MNHEY, CDR2 SMNVEV (reference sequence). The CDR3 runs 14 residues. V gave up 3 bases and J gave up 9 bases; unmatched junction bases: 8. The CDR3 sequence is CASSFDRQGIEQFF. In DNA form, the CDR3 reads TGTGCCAGCAGTTTTGATCGACAGGGCATTGAGCAGTTCTTC.

The chain couples TRBV4-3 to TRBJ2-1; TRBD2 might be the D (6 bases). Germline V CDR1 and CDR2: LGHNA, YSLEER. Trimming shortened V by 2 bases and J by 2 bases, and 16 bases separated the two germline ends. The CDR3 runs 17 residues. CDR3 in amino acids: CASSQSNGGVAYNEQFF. The CDR3 DNA reads as TGCGCCAGCAGCCAATCAAACGGGGGAGTAGCCTACAATGAGCAGTTCTTC.

This clone was picked up a small number of times. Distinct nucleotide sequences in the sample also encode this CDR3. The chain has TRBV6-5 and TRBJ2-7; D might be TRBD1 or TRBD2, each matching 6 bases. CDR1 is MNHEY and CDR2 is SVGAGI in the germline V gene. V was cut by 0 bases and J by 1 base, with 7 bases left in between. The CDR3 has 14 amino acids. The CDR3 DNA sequence: TGTGCCAGCAGTTACTCAGGGGGGTCCTACGAGCAGTACTTC. Translation gives CASSYSGGSYEQYF.

J is TRBJ2-7 and V is TRBV2; 10 bases line up with TRBD2. Germline trimming cut 4 bases from V and 3 bases from J; bases unmatched to any gene: 6. From germline, CDR1 is SNHLY and CDR2 FYNNEI. CDR3 length: 15 amino acids. DNA for the CDR3: TGTGCCAGCAGTGGACCGATAGCGGGGGGCTACGAGCAGTACTTC. This codes for CASSGPIAGGYEQYF.

The rearrangement joins TRBV27 to TRBJ1-1, with a tentative D call TRBD1 (6 bases). In germline, CDR1 is MNHEY, CDR2 SMNVEV (reference sequence). Trimming shortened V by 5 bases and J by 8 bases, and 15 bases separated the two germline ends. This CDR3 has 13 amino acids. CDR3 amino acids: CASSVRGGVEAFF. The CDR3 coding sequence is TGTGCCAGCAGTGTGAGGGGGGGGGTGGAAGCTTTCTTT.

This chain joins TRBV5-4 and TRBJ1-1; D possibly corresponds to TRBD1 (6 bases). The germline V and J ends were trimmed by 0 bases and 4 bases, with 13 bases remaining between them. Per germline, CDR1 SGHNT and CDR2 YYREEE (reference sequence). CDR3 length: 15 residues. The CDR3 coding sequence is TGTGCCAGCAGCTTGGGGGGTACAGGGACCACTGAAGCTTTCTTT. It is translated as CASSLGGTGTTEAFF.

V gene TRBV27 combines with J gene TRBJ2-7; D not certain. The CDR3 is made up of 14 amino acids. The ends were cut back, 6 bases at V and 0 bases at J, with 12 bases in the middle. Per germline, CDR1 MNHEY and CDR2 SMNVEV (reference sequence). CDR3 in DNA: TGTGCCAGCAGACCGGACGGCAGCTCCTACGAGCAGTACTTC. This translates into CASRPDGSSYEQYF.

Concerning this clone: The identical CDR3 is also encoded by other nucleotide sequences in the sample. This sequence joins TRBV27 and TRBJ2-7, with D perhaps matching TRBD2 (7 bases). The germline V and J ends were trimmed by 2 bases and 3 bases, with 11 bases remaining between them. Germline CDR1 reads MNHEY; CDR2 reads SMNVEV (reference sequence). CDR3 length: 14 residues. CDR3 residues: CASSLGGAGYEQYF. The CDR3 DNA follows: TGTGCCAGCAGTTTAGGGGGGGCCGGCTACGAGCAGTACTTC.

This clone was counted once. This chain joins TRBV10-2 and TRBJ1-1; no firm D call. The germline V and J ends were trimmed by 6 bases and 2 bases, with 7 bases remaining between them. There are 12 residues in the CDR3. Germline CDR1 and CDR2: WSHSY and SAAADI. CDR3 sequence (DNA): TGCGCCAGCAGGATTTTTAACACTGAAGCTTTCTTT. Its protein product is CASRIFNTEAFF.

The J gene is TRBJ2-2, the V gene TRBV9; D uncertain. The V end lost 0 bases, the J end lost 5 bases, and 8 bases lay between the germline ends. The germline V gene has CDR1 SGDLS and CDR2 YYNGEE. The CDR3 covers 14 residues. CDR3 residues: CASSVGVGTGELFF. CDR3 in DNA: TGTGCCAGCAGCGTAGGAGTAGGGACCGGGGAGCTGTTTTTT.

This clone occurred once. The rearrangement uses TRBV28 and TRBJ2-7; D is undetermined. CDR1 is MDHEN and CDR2 is SYDVKM in the germline V gene. The CDR3 loop spans 14 amino acids. Trimming stripped 5 bases from V and 5 bases from J, with 16 bases between. CDR3 in DNA: TGTGCCAGCAGTAACCGGGCCTCCGGCAACGAGCAGTACTTC. This gives the protein CASSNRASGNEQYF.

The J gene is TRBJ1-5, the V gene TRBV4-2; D possibly corresponds to TRBD1 (6 bases). V was cut by 0 bases and J by 3 bases, with 9 bases left in between. Germline loops: CDR1 LGHNA, CDR2 YNFKEQ. The length of the CDR3 is 15 residues. The CDR3 sequence is CASSQEQGINQPQHF. The CDR3, as DNA: TGTGCCAGCAGCCAAGAACAGGGAATCAATCAGCCCCAGCATTTT.

This chain connects TRBV5-1 to TRBJ1-5; no reliable D call. V lost 4 bases, J lost 6 bases, and 14 bases lay in between. The CDR3 covers 14 residues. Germline values: CDR1 SGHRS, CDR2 YFSETQ. CDR3 nucleotide sequence: TGCGCCAGCAGCACGGAGGGAGGCATTCAGCCCCAGCATTTT. This gives the protein CASSTEGGIQPQHF.

The rearrangement links TRBV5-1 to TRBJ2-7, with D perhaps TRBD2 (5 bases). Looked up from germline, CDR1 is SGHRS and CDR2 is YFSETQ. Trimming shortened V by 3 bases and J by 6 bases, and 16 bases separated the two germline ends. CDR3 length: 14 residues. CDR3 sequence: CASSWFGGIGEQYF. The CDR3 DNA is TGCGCCAGCAGCTGGTTCGGAGGAATTGGCGAGCAGTACTTC.